This T cell receptor (beta chain) was observed in a study of blood T cell repertoires in COVID-19 (dated by TCRdb to 2020 to 2022). With regard to the full study: Collaborator samples came from the United States, Italy and Spain and covered acute and convalescent phases of COVID-19. Nearly every sample came with metadata listing a de-identified subject ID, COVID-19 status, age in years and sex. The dataset comprised deeply sampled blood TCRbeta repertoires from subjects exposed to, actively infected with, or recovered from COVID-19. The prospective study material was composed of cDNA or gDNA derived from T cells, B-cell-depleted T cells, or PBMCs. The samples were drawn from two sources: the first 160 participants of the ongoing ImmuneRACE study, and 950 to 1,500 subjects contributed by 6 global collaborators. Where available, HLA class I and class II types were taken from metadata supplied by the sample provider and were not determined by assay-based typing. A freely available public database, intended as a resource for researchers studying the immune response to SARS-CoV-2, is where the repertoires were released.

TCRbeta CDR3 regions were amplified from genomic DNA using the immunoSEQ Assay, a bias-controlled multiplex PCR. The authors processed their data as follows. The number of nucleated cells in each sample was estimated from the amplification of reference gene primers within the assay. Sequence reads were collapsed and filtered to measure the absolute abundance of every unique TCRbeta CDR3 rearrangement. Productive Simpson clonality was computed per sample as the square root of Simpson's diversity index over productive rearrangements. Not all clones reach the TCRdb copy of this immuneACCESS table, which keeps in-frame sequences only. Checked studies attribute under half of the gap to unresolved V genes and leave the rest unexplained. V and J calls and clone size come straight from that table; D and trimming were deduced from the DNA. For this sample the table gives roughly 57,000 clones, of which about 73% were detected only once. The leading ten clones occupy approximately 14% of the sample.

Beyond this particular receptor, the publication reports: The quantity of clinical and demographic metadata differed by source and by participant and was supplied without curation.

Each collaborating institution followed its own protocols to collect whole blood in K2EDTA tubes. Collaborator samples were shipped for TCRbeta analysis as frozen whole blood, isolated PBMCs, or DNA extracted from either sample type. Cut back by 0 bases and 5 bases, the V and J ends lie 16 bases apart. Via the germline V gene (reference sequence), CDR1 is MNHNY and CDR2 SVGAGI. The CDR3 has 16 amino acids, counting the end cysteine and phenylalanine. CDR3 DNA only is kept here, 48 bases in frame from base 1. To note about this clone: Its cognate antigen has yet to be identified. No much larger clone is present one base from it, and per-base qualities are unavailable.

The chain uses TRBV6-6 and TRBJ2-5; D gene: possibly TRBD2, on 6 matching bases. The clonotype was recovered from a woman aged 65 to 85 with acute or convalescent COVID-19. The sequenced sample was peripheral blood. The DNA reads as follows: TGTGCCAGCAGTTACTCGATGGGGGGAGGCTCGGAGACCCAGTACTTC. This gives the protein CASSYSMGGGSETQYF.